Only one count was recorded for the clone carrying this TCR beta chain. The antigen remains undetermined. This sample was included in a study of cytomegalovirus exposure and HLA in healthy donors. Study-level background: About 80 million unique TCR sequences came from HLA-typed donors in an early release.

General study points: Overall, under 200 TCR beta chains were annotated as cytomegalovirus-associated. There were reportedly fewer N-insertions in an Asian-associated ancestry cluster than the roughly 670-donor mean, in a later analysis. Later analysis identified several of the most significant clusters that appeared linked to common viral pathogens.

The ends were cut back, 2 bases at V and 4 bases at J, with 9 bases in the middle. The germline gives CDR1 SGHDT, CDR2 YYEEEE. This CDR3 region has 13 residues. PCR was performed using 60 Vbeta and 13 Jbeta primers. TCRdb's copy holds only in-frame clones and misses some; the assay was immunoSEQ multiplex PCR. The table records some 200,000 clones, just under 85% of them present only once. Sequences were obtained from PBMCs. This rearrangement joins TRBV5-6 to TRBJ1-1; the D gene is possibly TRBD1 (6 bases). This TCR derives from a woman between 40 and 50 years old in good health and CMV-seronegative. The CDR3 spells CASSFGRGTEAFF. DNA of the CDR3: TGTGCCAGCAGCTTCGGCAGGGGCACTGAAGCTTTCTTT.